The clone carrying this T cell receptor (beta chain) was detected only a few times. Its cognate antigen is unknown. Germline V gives CDR1 MGHRA, CDR2 YSYEKL. Between the trimmed V and J ends, which lost 6 bases and 3 bases, there was a span of 12 bases. The CDR3 runs 13 residues. Researchers took RNA transcripts and amplified the TCR beta CDR3 regions from them. The HTBI primer set drove a first-round RT-PCR of the TCR CDR3. TCRdb used MiXCR to reprocess the multiplex PCR reads, holding one entry per CDR3 protein. The sample lists 300,000 to 500,000 distinct CDR3 sequences; over 12% were seen once. This sample is drawn from a study of T cells in Graves' hyperthyroidism and ophthalmopathy. Study-wide results and caveats: Blood also held most thyroid clonotypes expanded beyond 0.001.

Ophthalmopathy cases met thresholds of Clinical Activity Score at least 3, NOSPECS grade at least 4 and duration under 3 months. Exclusion of a patient resulted from uncontrolled infection, other autoimmune disease, pregnancy or lactation. Diagnosis rested on symptoms, serum thyroxine and TRAb, thyroid ultrasound, and orbital computed tomography. Sequencing input: blood. The source of this sequence is a man aged 45-60 years with Graves' ophthalmopathy. This chain links TRBV4-1 with TRBJ2-7; D not certain. In nucleotides, the CDR3 is TGCGCCAGCAGTCCCGGCCCACTCTACGAGCAGTACTTC. Its protein product is CASSPGPLYEQYF.